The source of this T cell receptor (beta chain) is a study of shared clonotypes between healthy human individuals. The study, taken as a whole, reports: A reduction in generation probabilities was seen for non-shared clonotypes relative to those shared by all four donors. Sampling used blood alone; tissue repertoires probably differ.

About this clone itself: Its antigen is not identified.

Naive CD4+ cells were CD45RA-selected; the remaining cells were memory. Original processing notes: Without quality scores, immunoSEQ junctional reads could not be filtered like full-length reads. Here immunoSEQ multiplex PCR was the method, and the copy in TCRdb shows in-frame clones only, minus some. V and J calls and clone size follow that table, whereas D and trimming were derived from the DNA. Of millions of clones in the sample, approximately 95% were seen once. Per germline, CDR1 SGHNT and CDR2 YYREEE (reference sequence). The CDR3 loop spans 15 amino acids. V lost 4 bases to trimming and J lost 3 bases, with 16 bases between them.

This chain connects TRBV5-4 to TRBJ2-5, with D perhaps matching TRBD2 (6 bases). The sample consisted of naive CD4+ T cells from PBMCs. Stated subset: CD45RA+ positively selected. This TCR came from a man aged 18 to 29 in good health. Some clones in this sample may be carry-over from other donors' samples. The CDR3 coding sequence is TGTGCCAGCAGCCCCGGTGGGGCGGGAAAAGAGACCCAGTACTTC. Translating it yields CASSPGGAGKETQYF.